The T cell receptor (beta chain) described here comes from a study of OX40 agonist ivuxolimab in advanced cancers. Concerning the study at large: Ivuxolimab, which targeted the costimulatory receptor OX40 (CD134), was an agonistic, fully human IgG2 monoclonal antibody. Among the approximately 50 dose-escalation patients, approximately 20 had hepatocellular carcinoma, some 15 melanoma, 9 renal cell carcinoma and 9 head and neck cancer. The dose-escalation cohort was roughly 83% male with a mean age of approximately 59 years, ranging from roughly 20 to 80. The purpose of peripheral TCRbeta sequencing was to test whether ivuxolimab changed TCR sequence diversity and led to clonal T-cell expansion. Patients were allowed to have had prior anti-PD-1, anti-PD-L1 or anti-CTLA-4 therapy, and 40% of the dose-escalation patients had been treated with checkpoint inhibitors. Intravenous ivuxolimab was administered to patients every 2 weeks at six dose levels: 0.01, 0.1, 0.3, 1.5, 3 and 10 mg/kg. The paper reports the monotherapy dose-escalation portion (N of about 50 patients) of the phase I ivuxolimab trial. Partial responses occurred in three dose-escalation patients: two with cutaneous melanoma and one with hepatocellular carcinoma.

General study outcomes and caveats: After ivuxolimab, expanded clones were on average more numerous among CD8+ T cells than among CD4+ T cells. Which antigens the clonally expanded peripheral T cells were specific for was not determined. At doses of 0.1 to 3.0 mg/kg, clonal expansion of both CD4+ and CD8+ T cells in blood was seen between baseline and week 6. In the 0.1-3.0 mg/kg groups, partial responders were among the patients with the lowest normalized peripheral clonal expansion, particularly in CD8+ T cells. Low levels of normalized T-cell clonal expansion were also seen in some patients who did not respond.

The trial excluded patients who had a history of autoimmune disease or who were on systemic immunosuppression. In every dose cohort, peripheral blood was drawn for TCR sequencing at baseline, cycle 4 day 1, and cycle 7 day 1. Samples came from an open-label, multicenter, first-in-human phase I dose-escalation trial of ivuxolimab. The trial enrolled adults with locally advanced or metastatic head and neck squamous cell, hepatocellular, melanoma or renal cell carcinoma. Before TCR sequencing, CD4+ T cells and CD8+ T cells were sorted from peripheral blood as separate populations. With respect to this clone: The clone's antigen remains unknown. No much larger clonotype is one base removed from it; base qualities were not supplied.

To sequence the TCRbeta CDR3 region, genomic DNA was isolated from the sorted cells. The immunoSEQ Assay was used for sequencing of TCRbeta CDR3 regions. Drawn from immuneACCESS, this table holds only the in-frame rearrangements with V and J called that TCRdb kept. Clones are partly lost; checked studies trace under half to an unresolved V gene and leave the rest unexplained. This sample lists about 48,000 clones; around 80% were detected once. The leading ten clones occupy roughly 1.1% of the sample. Based on the germline V gene, the CDR1 and CDR2 sequences are SGHNT and YENEEA. Trimming leaves V shorter by 1 base and J shorter by 6 bases, with the junction holding 1 base beyond the gene matches. There are 14 amino acids in the CDR3, from cysteine to phenylalanine inclusive. This entry keeps only the CDR3 DNA: 42 bases, framed from base 1.

Sequenced material: CD4+ or CD8+ T cells sorted from blood, taken in a trial of the OX40 agonist ivuxolimab. This chain joins TRBV11-3 to TRBJ2-1; TRBD1 aligns with 9 central bases. The receptor comes from an adult with an advanced solid tumor such as melanoma, head and neck, liver or kidney cancer. The bases are TGTGCCAGCAGCTTAGGGGACAGGGCCAATGAGCAGTTCTTC. The translation is CASSLGDRANEQFF.